A selection of T cell receptor beta chains follows, all from one sample in a study of T cell repertoires in ileal Crohn's disease. The repertoire was sequenced with immunoSEQ multiplex PCR; TCRdb's copy has only in-frame clones and lacks some. The sample consists of about 62,000 clones, around nine tenths of them appearing once. The sample consisted of ileal tissue. Source of these receptors: an adult with Crohn's disease. CDR3s include the opening cysteine and the closing phenylalanine or tryptophan. D genes are given only for firm matches. Expanded clones are given a class, and other clones once, few, many or no size at all.

j_call v_call d_call clone_size cdr3_aa cdr3_nt
TRBJ2-1 TRBV5-4 NA NA CASSLEGTEQFF TGTGCCAGCAGCTTAGAGGGTACTGAGCAGTTCTTC
TRBJ2-3 TRBV2 TRBD2 NA CASRGLAGRLDTQYF TGTGCCAGCAGGGGACTAGCGGGGCGGCTGGATACGCAGTATTTT
TRBJ1-1 TRBV7-2 NA NA CASNIRGGGNTEAFF TGTGCCAGCAACATTAGGGGCGGCGGGAACACTGAAGCTTTCTTT
TRBJ2-1 TRBV6-1 TRBD1 NA CASSERDRGYEQFF TGTGCCAGCAGTGAGAGGGACAGGGGATATGAGCAGTTCTTC
TRBJ1-1 TRBV6-5 TRBD1 NA CASSYSTGVNTEAFF TGTGCCAGCAGTTACTCGACAGGGGTGAACACTGAAGCTTTCTTT
TRBJ1-1 TRBV6-5 NA once CASRSRGSPNTEAFF TGTGCCAGCAGATCGCGCGGGTCCCCAAACACTGAAGCTTTCTTT
TRBJ2-1 TRBV7-2 NA NA CASSLASSDNEQFF TGTGCCAGCAGCTTAGCCTCTTCGGACAATGAGCAGTTCTTC
TRBJ2-7 TRBV5-4 TRBD2 NA CASSLRSGRISYEQYF TGTGCCAGCAGCTTACGTAGCGGGAGGATTTCTTACGAGCAGTACTTC
TRBJ2-7 TRBV4-3 NA NA CASSQDLLLEQYF TGCGCCAGCAGCCAAGACCTCCTTCTCGAGCAGTACTTC
TRBJ2-5 TRBV11-3 NA NA CASSFRGRRGERETQYF TGTGCCAGCAGCTTTCGTGGTCGCAGGGGGGAAAGAGAGACCCAGTACTTC
TRBJ1-1 TRBV18 NA NA CASSPSTVLNTEAFF TGTGCCAGCTCACCATCGACAGTCCTGAACACTGAAGCTTTCTTT
TRBJ2-1 TRBV28 NA NA CASSTTRMVRERGLNEQFF TGTGCCAGCAGCACTACTAGGATGGTGAGGGAGAGGGGACTTAATGAGCAGTTCTTC
TRBJ2-5 TRBV5-1 NA NA CASSLQGETQYF TGCGCCAGCAGCTTGCAGGGGGAGACCCAGTACTTC
TRBJ1-1 TRBV7-3 NA NA CASSLNDSPNTEAFF TGTGCCAGCAGCTTAAATGACAGTCCAAACACTGAAGCTTTCTTT
TRBJ1-2 TRBV28 NA NA CASSLGQLLLYGYTF TGTGCCAGCAGTCTTGGACAACTTCTCCTCTATGGCTACACCTTC
TRBJ2-7 TRBV12-5 NA NA CASGFGGTLVGYEQYF TGTGCTAGTGGTTTCGGAGGAACCTTGGTGGGTTACGAGCAGTACTTC
TRBJ2-1 TRBV25-1 TRBD1 NA CASSGVRVPRDRVSEQFF TGTGCCAGCAGTGGGGTGAGGGTGCCCCGGGACAGGGTCAGTGAGCAGTTCTTC
TRBJ1-6 TRBV2 NA NA CASSVAGASSSPLHF TGTGCCAGCAGTGTAGCAGGGGCGAGTAGTTCACCCCTCCACTTT
TRBJ2-2 TRBV14 TRBD2 NA CASSRIRGLANTGELFF TGTGCCAGCAGCCGAATCCGAGGACTAGCGAACACCGGGGAGCTGTTTTTT
TRBJ1-1 TRBV7-8 NA NA CASSLGQGASEAFF TGTGCCAGCAGCCTCGGGCAAGGGGCCAGTGAAGCTTTCTTT
TRBJ1-1 TRBV19 NA NA CASTEGFAMNTEAFF TGTGCCAGTACGGAGGGGTTCGCCATGAACACTGAAGCTTTCTTT
TRBJ2-1 TRBV5-1 TRBD2 NA CASSQQTGTSGVDEQFF TGCGCCAGCAGCCAACAAACCGGGACTAGCGGGGTCGATGAGCAGTTCTTC
TRBJ1-2 TRBV27 NA NA CASSRQDANYGYTF TGTGCCAGCAGCCGACAGGATGCTAACTATGGCTACACCTTC
TRBJ1-5 TRBV28 TRBD1 NA CASSSFPEQGARQPQHF TGTGCCAGCAGTTCATTCCCCGAACAGGGGGCGCGTCAGCCCCAGCATTTT
TRBJ2-7 TRBV10-3 NA NA CAISAWGRYEQYF TGTGCCATCAGTGCTTGGGGGCGGTACGAGCAGTACTTC
TRBJ1-4 TRBV29-1 TRBD1 NA CSADRGQGLFF TGCAGCGCTGACAGGGGGCAAGGGCTGTTTTTT
TRBJ1-2 TRBV29-1 NA NA CSVEAEGQNYGYTF TGCAGCGTTGAAGCGGAGGGGCAAAACTATGGCTACACCTTC
TRBJ1-1 TRBV5-1 NA NA CASRQTENTEAFF TGCGCCAGCAGGCAGACAGAGAACACTGAAGCTTTCTTT
TRBJ1-1 TRBV28 NA few CASRGKPEAFF TGTGCCAGCCGAGGGAAACCTGAAGCTTTCTTT
TRBJ1-5 TRBV10-3 TRBD1 NA CAIKGDSHQPQHF TGTGCCATCAAGGGGGACAGCCATCAGCCCCAGCATTTT
TRBJ2-1 TRBV11-2 TRBD2 NA CASSLASSGSFGEQFF TGTGCCAGCAGCTTAGCGTCTAGCGGGAGTTTTGGTGAGCAGTTCTTC
TRBJ2-1 TRBV10-3 TRBD2 NA CSHQREQDNEQFF TGTTCTCACCAGCGGGAACAGGATAATGAGCAGTTCTTC
TRBJ2-7 TRBV19 NA NA CASSIGAFYEQYF TGTGCCAGTAGTATTGGGGCTTTCTACGAGCAGTACTTC
TRBJ1-2 TRBV27 TRBD1 NA CASRPTGESYGYTF TGTGCCAGCAGGCCAACAGGGGAAAGCTATGGCTACACCTTC
TRBJ1-1 TRBV10-2 TRBD1 NA CASSETGGGTEAFF TGCGCCAGCAGTGAGACAGGGGGCGGAACTGAAGCTTTCTTT
TRBJ1-2 TRBV6-5 TRBD1 NA CASSYDTGDDYGYTF TGTGCCAGCAGTTACGACACAGGGGACGACTATGGCTACACCTTC
TRBJ1-2 TRBV5-1 NA NA CASSLGGNALNYGYTF TGCGCCAGCAGCTTGGGAGGAAACGCTTTAAACTATGGCTACACCTTC
TRBJ2-5 TRBV5-4 TRBD2 NA CASSLVAGAPETQYF TGTGCCAGCAGCTTGGTAGCGGGAGCACCAGAGACCCAGTACTTC
TRBJ2-3 TRBV9 TRBD2 NA CASSPRLTSGGTDTQYF TGTGCCAGCAGCCCCCGATTAACTAGCGGGGGCACAGATACGCAGTATTTT
TRBJ1-1 TRBV7-9 NA NA CASSLTVEEAFF TGTGCCAGCAGCTTGACAGTAGAAGAAGCTTTCTTT
TRBJ2-1 TRBV7-7 TRBD2 NA CASSLGLAGVEQFF TGTGCTAGCAGCTTAGGTCTAGCGGGAGTTGAGCAGTTCTTC
TRBJ2-6 TRBV18 TRBD1 NA CASTKDRTGWAGANVLTF TGTGCCAGCACCAAAGACAGGACAGGGTGGGCTGGGGCCAACGTCCTGACTTTC